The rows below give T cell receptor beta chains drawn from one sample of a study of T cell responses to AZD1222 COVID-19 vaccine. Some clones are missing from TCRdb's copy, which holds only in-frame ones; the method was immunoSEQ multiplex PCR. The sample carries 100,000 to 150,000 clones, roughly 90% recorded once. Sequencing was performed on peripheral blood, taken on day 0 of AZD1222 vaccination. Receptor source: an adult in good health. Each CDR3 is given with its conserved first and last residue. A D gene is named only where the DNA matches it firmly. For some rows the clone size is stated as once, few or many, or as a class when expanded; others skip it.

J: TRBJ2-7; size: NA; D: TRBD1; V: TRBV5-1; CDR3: CASSPDRGEQYF; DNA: TGCGCCAGCAGCCCGGACAGGGGCGAGCAGTACTTC
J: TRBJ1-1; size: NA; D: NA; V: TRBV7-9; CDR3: CASSPRNTEAFF; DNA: TGTGCCAGCAGCCCCCGGAACACTGAAGCTTTCTTT
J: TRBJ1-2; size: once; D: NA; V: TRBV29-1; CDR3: CSVEVGRTSYGYTF; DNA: TGCAGCGTTGAAGTGGGACGTACCTCCTATGGCTACACCTTC
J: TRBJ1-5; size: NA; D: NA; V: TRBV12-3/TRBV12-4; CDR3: CASSFNADQPQHF; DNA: TGTGCCAGCAGTTTTAACGCAGATCAGCCCCAGCATTTT
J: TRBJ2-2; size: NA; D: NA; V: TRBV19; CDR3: CASSSSAANTGELFF; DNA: TGTGCCAGTAGTTCTAGCGCCGCGAACACCGGGGAGCTGTTTTTT
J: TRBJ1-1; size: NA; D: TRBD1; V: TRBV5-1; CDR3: CASSLAGQGGVTEAFF; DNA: TGCGCCAGCAGCTTGGCCGGACAGGGAGGTGTCACTGAAGCTTTCTTT
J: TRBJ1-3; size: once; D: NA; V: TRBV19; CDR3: CARRARGLLSGNTIYF; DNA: TGTGCCAGGCGAGCGAGGGGCCTACTGTCCGGAAACACCATATATTTT
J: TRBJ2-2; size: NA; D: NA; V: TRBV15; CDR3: CATSGGGWYTGELFF; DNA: TGTGCCACCAGCGGGGGAGGTTGGTACACCGGGGAGCTGTTTTTT
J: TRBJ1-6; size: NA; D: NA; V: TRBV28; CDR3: CASSGPGQQYSPLHF; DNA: TGTGCCAGCAGTGGCCCTGGACAGCAATATTCACCCCTCCACTTT
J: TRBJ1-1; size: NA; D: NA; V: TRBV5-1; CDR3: CASSFREGTEAFF; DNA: TGCGCCAGCAGCTTCCGGGAGGGTACTGAAGCTTTCTTT
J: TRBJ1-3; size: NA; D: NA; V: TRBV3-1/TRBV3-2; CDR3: CASSQRDSGNTIYF; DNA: TGTGCCAGCAGCCAACGGGACTCTGGAAACACCATATATTTT
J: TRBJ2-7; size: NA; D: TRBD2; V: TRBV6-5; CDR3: CASSSYTSGTYEQYF; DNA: TGTGCCAGCAGTTCGTATACTAGCGGGACCTACGAGCAGTACTTC
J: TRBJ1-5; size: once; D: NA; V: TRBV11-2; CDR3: CASSLGGALGQPQHF; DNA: TGTGCCAGCAGCTTGGGGGGGGCTTTGGGTCAGCCCCAGCATTTT
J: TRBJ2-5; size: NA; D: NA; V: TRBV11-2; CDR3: CASSLWFGSMDETQYF; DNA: TGTGCCAGCAGCTTATGGTTCGGGAGTATGGACGAGACCCAGTACTTC
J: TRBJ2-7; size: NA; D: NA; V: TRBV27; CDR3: CASSSYPLWDSSPEQYF; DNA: TGTGCCAGCAGTTCTTACCCCCTGTGGGACTCCTCCCCCGAGCAGTACTTC
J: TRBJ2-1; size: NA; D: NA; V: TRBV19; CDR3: CASSAGWVF; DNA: TGTGCCAGTAGCGCCGGGTGGGTCTTC
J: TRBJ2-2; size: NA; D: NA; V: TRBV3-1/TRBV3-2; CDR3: CASSQSIDPTGELFF; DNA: TGTGCCAGCAGCCAATCTATAGACCCGACCGGGGAGCTGTTTTTT
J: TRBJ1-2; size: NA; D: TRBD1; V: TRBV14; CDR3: CASSQAGTGYGYTF; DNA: TGTGCCAGCAGCCAAGCCGGGACAGGCTATGGCTACACCTTC
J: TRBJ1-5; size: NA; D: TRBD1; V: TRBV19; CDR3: CASSNRTGVPPQPQHF; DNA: TGTGCCAGTAGTAACCGGACAGGAGTTCCGCCTCAGCCCCAGCATTTT
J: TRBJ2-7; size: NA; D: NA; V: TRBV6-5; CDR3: CASSTARPYEQYF; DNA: TGTGCCAGCAGTACCGCCAGGCCCTACGAGCAGTACTTC
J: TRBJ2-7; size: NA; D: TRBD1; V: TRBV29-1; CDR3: CSVREQGSYEQYF; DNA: TGCAGCGTTCGTGAACAGGGGTCCTACGAGCAGTACTTC
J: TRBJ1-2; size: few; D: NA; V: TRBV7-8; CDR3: CASSLDSSNYGYTF; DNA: TGTGCCAGCAGCTTGGACAGCTCTAACTATGGCTACACCTTC
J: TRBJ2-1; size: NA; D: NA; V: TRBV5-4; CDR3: CASSLAPLAYYNEQFF; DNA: TGTGCCAGCAGCTTGGCCCCGCTTGCCTACTACAATGAGCAGTTCTTC
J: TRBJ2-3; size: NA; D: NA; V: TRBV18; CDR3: CASSPRLAPSTDTQYF; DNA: TGTGCCAGCTCCCCTCGGCTAGCGCCTAGCACAGATACGCAGTATTTT
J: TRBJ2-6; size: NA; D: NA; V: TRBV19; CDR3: CASSRDRAGANVLTF; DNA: TGTGCCAGTAGCCGTGACAGAGCTGGGGCCAACGTCCTGACTTTC
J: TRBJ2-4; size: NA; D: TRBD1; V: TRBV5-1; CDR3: CASSHGQGANIQYF; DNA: TGCGCCAGCAGCCATGGACAGGGGGCGAACATTCAGTACTTC
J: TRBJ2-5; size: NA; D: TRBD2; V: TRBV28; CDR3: CATSHSSGGTQYF; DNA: TGTGCCACCTCTCATAGTAGCGGGGGGACCCAGTACTTC
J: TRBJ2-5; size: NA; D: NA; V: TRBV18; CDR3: CASSPPEHKETQYF; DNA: TGTGCCAGCTCACCACCGGAACACAAAGAGACCCAGTACTTC
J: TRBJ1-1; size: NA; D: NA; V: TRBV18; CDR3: CASSPTSGETEAFF; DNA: TGTGCCAGCTCACCAACTTCGGGAGAGACTGAAGCTTTCTTT
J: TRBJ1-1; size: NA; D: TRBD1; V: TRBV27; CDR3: CASSTRQGPEAFF; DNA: TGTGCCAGCAGTACTCGACAGGGTCCTGAAGCTTTCTTT
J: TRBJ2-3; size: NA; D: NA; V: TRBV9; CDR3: CASSVVGRADTQYF; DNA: TGTGCCAGCAGCGTAGTAGGAAGGGCAGATACGCAGTATTTT
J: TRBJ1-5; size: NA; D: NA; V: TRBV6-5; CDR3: CASSYSGQNSNQPQHF; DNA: TGTGCCAGCAGTTACTCTGGGCAGAATAGCAATCAGCCCCAGCATTTT
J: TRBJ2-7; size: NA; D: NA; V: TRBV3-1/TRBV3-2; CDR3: CASSQMGRGSYEQYF; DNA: TGTGCCAGCAGCCAAATGGGCAGGGGCTCCTACGAGCAGTACTTC
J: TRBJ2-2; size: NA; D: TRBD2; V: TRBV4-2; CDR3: CASSQDPGGSGTGELFF; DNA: TGTGCCAGCAGCCAAGATCCGGGCGGGAGTGGAACCGGGGAGCTGTTTTTT
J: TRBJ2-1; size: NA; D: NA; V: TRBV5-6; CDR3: CASSLGVGYNEQFF; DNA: TGTGCCAGCAGCTTGGGGGTAGGGTACAATGAGCAGTTCTTC
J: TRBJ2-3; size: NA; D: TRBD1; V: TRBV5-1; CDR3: CASSWGDRADTDTQYF; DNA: TGCGCCAGCAGCTGGGGGGACAGGGCCGACACAGATACGCAGTATTTT
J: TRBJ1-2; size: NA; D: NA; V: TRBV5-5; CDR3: CASTKDQGLDGYTF; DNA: TGTGCCAGCACCAAAGACCAGGGGTTGGACGGCTACACCTTC
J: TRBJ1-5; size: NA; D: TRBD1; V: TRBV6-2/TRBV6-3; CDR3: CASSVGTGTGPQHF; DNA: TGTGCCAGCAGTGTCGGGACAGGTACGGGGCCCCAGCATTTT
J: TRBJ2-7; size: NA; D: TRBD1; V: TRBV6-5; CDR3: CASSPGQLSYEQYF; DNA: TGTGCCAGCAGCCCGGGACAGTTGTCCTACGAGCAGTACTTC
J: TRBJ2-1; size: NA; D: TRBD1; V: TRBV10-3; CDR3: CAISGTGDWGNEQFF; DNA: TGTGCCATCAGTGGGACAGGGGATTGGGGCAATGAGCAGTTCTTC
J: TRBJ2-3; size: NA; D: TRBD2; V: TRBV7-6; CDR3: CASSPGLAGASGDTQYF; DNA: TGTGCCAGCAGCCCTGGACTAGCGGGAGCTTCAGGAGATACGCAGTATTTT
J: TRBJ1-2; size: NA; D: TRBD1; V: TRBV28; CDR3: CASSSSYSGQGGLGYGYTF; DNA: TGTGCCAGCAGTTCATCATACTCGGGACAGGGGGGTTTGGGCTATGGCTACACCTTC
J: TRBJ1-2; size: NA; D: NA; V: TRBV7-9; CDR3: CASSLGSGDGYTF; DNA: TGTGCCAGCAGCTTAGGGTCAGGGGATGGCTACACCTTC
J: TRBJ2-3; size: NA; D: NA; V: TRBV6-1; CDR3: CASSEGAPLRWVGTTDTQYF; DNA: TGTGCCAGCAGTGAAGGCGCCCCCCTACGTTGGGTGGGAACCACAGATACGCAGTATTTT
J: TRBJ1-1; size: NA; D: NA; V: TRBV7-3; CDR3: CASSLIGGGFTEAFF; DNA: TGTGCCAGCAGCTTAATCGGTGGAGGGTTCACTGAAGCTTTCTTT
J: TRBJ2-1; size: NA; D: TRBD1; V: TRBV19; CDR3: CASWRRDRGNNEQFF; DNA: TGTGCCAGTTGGAGAAGGGACAGGGGGAACAATGAGCAGTTCTTC
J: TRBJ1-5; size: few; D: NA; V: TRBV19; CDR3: CASSKLGVGGSNQPQHF; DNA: TGTGCCAGTAGTAAACTAGGGGTAGGAGGAAGTAATCAGCCCCAGCATTTT
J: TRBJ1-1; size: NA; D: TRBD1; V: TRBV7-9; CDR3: CASRPRTGGLNTEAFF; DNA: TGTGCCAGCAGACCCCGGACAGGGGGCCTGAACACTGAAGCTTTCTTT
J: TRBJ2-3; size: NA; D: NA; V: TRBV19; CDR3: CASSAWEGTDTQYF; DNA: TGTGCCAGTAGCGCCTGGGAGGGCACAGATACGCAGTATTTT
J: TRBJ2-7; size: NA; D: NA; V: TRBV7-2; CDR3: CASSFRTYEQYF; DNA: TGTGCCAGCAGCTTTAGAACCTACGAGCAGTACTTC
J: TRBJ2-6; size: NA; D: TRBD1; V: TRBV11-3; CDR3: CASSPGQGSGANVLTF; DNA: TGTGCCAGCAGCCCGGGACAGGGATCAGGGGCCAACGTCCTGACTTTC
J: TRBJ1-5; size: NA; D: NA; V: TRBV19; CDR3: CASRKPQGNSNQPQHF; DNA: TGTGCCAGTAGAAAACCTCAGGGTAATAGCAATCAGCCCCAGCATTTT
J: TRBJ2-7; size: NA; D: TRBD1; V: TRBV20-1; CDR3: CSASQGVRLYEQYF; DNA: TGCAGTGCTAGTCAGGGGGTCCGGTTATACGAGCAGTACTTC
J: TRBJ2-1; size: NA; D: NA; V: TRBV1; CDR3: CTSSPVAGLAKESNEQFF; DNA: TGCACCAGCAGCCCGGTGGCAGGACTAGCAAAGGAATCCAATGAGCAGTTCTTC
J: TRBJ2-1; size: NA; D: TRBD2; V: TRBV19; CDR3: CASSRLAGRNSYNEQFF; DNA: TGTGCCAGTAGTCGACTAGCGGGACGTAACTCCTACAATGAGCAGTTCTTC
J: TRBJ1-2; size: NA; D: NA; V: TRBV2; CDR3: CASSPNALGFNYGYTF; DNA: TGTGCCAGCAGTCCGAATGCCCTGGGATTTAACTATGGCTACACCTTC
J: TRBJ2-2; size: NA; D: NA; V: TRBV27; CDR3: CASSFRNTGELFF; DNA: TGTGCCAGCAGTTTCCGGAACACCGGGGAGCTGTTTTTT